This T cell receptor (beta chain) was identified in a study of blood T cells in healthy people across ages. PCR was performed a second time for about 6 to 11 cycles using a sample-barcoded 5' primer and a J-beta primer mix. Through a template-switch adaptor with 12 random nucleotides, each cDNA molecule received a tag. Via MiXCR, TCRdb re-called the 5' RACE reads, giving one row per CDR3 protein. The repertoire holds roughly 1.9 million distinct CDR3 sequences, with approximately 39% as singletons. Healthy Caucasian individuals from Russia aged roughly 6 to 100 were enrolled as donors. The sample taken for sequencing was blood. The TCR sequence derives from a human donor in good health.

The CDR3 DNA sequence: TGTGCCAGCAGCACAGGTGCTATCCAAGAGACCCAGTACTTC. Translation: CASSTGAIQETQYF. The V call is TRBV7-2, the J call TRBJ2-5, with D possibly being TRBD1 (5 bases). The CDR3 extends over 14 amino acids. The germline V and J ends were trimmed by 5 bases and 1 base, with 11 bases remaining between them. The germline V gene encodes CDR1 SGHTA and CDR2 FQGNSA.